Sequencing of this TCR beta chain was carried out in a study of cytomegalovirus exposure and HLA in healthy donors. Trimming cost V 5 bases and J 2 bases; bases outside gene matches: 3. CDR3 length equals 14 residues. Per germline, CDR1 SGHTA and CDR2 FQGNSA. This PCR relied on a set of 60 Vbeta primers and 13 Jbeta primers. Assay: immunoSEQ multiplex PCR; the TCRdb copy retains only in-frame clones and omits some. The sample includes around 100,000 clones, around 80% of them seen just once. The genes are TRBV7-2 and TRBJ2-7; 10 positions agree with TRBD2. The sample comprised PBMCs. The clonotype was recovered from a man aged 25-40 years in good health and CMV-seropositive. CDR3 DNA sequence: TGTGCCAGCAGCCGCAGCGGGGGGGCCTACGAGCAGTACTTC. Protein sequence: CASSRSGGAYEQYF.